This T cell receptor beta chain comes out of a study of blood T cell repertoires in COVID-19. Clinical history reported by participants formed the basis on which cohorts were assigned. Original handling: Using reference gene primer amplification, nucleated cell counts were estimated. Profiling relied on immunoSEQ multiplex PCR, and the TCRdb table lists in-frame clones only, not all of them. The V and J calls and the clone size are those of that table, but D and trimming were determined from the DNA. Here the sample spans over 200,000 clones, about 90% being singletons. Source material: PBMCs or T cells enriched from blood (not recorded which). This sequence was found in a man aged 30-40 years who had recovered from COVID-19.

The CDR3 nucleotides are TGCAGCGCCCGTCCTGCGACTAATGAAAAACTGTTTTTT. It yields the protein CSARPATNEKLFF. The V call is TRBV29-1, the J call TRBJ1-4; D is undetermined. CDR1 is SQVTM and CDR2 is ANQGSEA in the germline V gene. CDR3 length equals 13 residues. The ends were cut back, 7 bases at V and 2 bases at J, with 11 bases in the middle.